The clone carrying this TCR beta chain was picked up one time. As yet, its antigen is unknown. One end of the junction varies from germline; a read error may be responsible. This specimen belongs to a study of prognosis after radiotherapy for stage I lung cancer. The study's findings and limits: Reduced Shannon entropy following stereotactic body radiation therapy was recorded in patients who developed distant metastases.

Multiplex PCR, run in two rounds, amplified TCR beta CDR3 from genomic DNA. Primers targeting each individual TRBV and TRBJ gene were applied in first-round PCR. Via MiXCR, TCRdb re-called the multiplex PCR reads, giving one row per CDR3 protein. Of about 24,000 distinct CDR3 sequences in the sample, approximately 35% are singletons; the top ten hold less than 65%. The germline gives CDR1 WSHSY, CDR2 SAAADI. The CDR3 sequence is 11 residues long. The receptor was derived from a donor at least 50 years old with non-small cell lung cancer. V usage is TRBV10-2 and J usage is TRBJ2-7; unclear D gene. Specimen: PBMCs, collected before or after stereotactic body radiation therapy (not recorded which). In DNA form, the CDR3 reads TGCGCCATCAGTCCCCTTCGAGGCTACGCCTTC. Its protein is CAISPLRGYAF.